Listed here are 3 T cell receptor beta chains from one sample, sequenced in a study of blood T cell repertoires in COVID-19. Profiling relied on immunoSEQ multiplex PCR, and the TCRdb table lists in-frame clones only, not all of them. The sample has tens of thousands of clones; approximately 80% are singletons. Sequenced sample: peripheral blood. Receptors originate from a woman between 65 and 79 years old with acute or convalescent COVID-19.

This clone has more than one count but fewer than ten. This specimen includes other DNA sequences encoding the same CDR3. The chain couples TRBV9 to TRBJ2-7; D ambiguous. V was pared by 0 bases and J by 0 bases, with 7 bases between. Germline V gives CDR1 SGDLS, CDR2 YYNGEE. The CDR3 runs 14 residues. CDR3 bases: TGTGCCAGCAGCGTAGGTCCTAGCTCCTACGAGCAGTACTTC. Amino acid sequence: CASSVGPSSYEQYF.

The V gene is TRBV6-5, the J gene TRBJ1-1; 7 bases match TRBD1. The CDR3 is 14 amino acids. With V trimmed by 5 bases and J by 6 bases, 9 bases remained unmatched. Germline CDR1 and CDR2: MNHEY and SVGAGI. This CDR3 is CASSRRGSRSEAFF. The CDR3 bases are TGTGCCAGCAGTCGCAGGGGGTCACGCTCTGAAGCTTTCTTT.

CDR3 DNA sequence: TGTGCCAGCAGTGACTCGCCGGAGAGCTACAATGAGCAGTTCTTC. Translation gives CASSDSPESYNEQFF. V is TRBV6-4 and J is TRBJ2-1; D ambiguous. The V end lost 0 bases, the J end lost 3 bases, and 9 bases lay between the germline ends. The germline V gene encodes CDR1 MRHNA and CDR2 SNTAGT. CDR3 size: 15 residues.